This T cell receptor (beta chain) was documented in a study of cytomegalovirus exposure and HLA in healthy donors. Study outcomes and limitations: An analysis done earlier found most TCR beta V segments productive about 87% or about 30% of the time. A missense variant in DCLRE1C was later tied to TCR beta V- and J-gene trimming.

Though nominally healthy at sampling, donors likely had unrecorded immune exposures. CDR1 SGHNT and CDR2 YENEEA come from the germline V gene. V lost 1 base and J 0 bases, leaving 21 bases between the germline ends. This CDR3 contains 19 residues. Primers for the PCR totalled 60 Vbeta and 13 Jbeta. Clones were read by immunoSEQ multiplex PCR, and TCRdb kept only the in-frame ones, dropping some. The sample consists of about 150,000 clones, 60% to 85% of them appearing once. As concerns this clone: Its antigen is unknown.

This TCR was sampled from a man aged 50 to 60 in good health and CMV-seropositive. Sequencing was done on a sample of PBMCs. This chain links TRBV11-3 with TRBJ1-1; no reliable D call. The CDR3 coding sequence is TGTGCCAGCAGCTTAGGATGTGTCAGGCCCTACCAGATGAACACTGAAGCTTTCTTT. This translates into CASSLGCVRPYQMNTEAFF.